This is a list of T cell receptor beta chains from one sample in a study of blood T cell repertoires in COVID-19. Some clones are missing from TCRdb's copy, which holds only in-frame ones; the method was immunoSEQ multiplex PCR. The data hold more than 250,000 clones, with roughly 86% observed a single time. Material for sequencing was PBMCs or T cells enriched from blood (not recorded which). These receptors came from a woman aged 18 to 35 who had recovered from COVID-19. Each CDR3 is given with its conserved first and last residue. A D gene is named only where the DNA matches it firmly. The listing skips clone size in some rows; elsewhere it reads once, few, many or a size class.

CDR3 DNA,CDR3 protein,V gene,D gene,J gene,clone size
TGCGCCAGCAGCCCCGTAGCGGGAGTGGAGACCCAGTACTTC,CASSPVAGVETQYF,TRBV4-1,TRBD2,TRBJ2-5,many
TGTGCCAGCAGGCCCGGGCAGCGGGAGGCGAATGAGCAGTTCTTC,CASRPGQREANEQFF,TRBV4-2,TRBD2,TRBJ2-1,NA
TGCGCCAGCAGCCTCGGACAGGGCAATTCACCCCTCCACTTT,CASSLGQGNSPLHF,TRBV4-1,TRBD1,TRBJ1-6,once
TGTGCCAGCAGTTACGACTGGGGTAGCGGGGAAGAGACCCAGTACTTC,CASSYDWGSGEETQYF,TRBV6-2/TRBV6-3,TRBD2,TRBJ2-5,NA
TGTGCCAGCAGCTTAGGCCTGAGAGGGCCATTCTATGGCTACACCTTC,CASSLGLRGPFYGYTF,TRBV5-4,NA,TRBJ1-2,once
TGTGCCAGCAGCCCCCAGACAGTGAACACTGAAGCTTTCTTT,CASSPQTVNTEAFF,TRBV7-2,NA,TRBJ1-1,NA
TGTGCCAGCAGCTTAAGACTAGCGGGAGTAGATACGCAGTATTTT,CASSLRLAGVDTQYF,TRBV7-2,TRBD2,TRBJ2-3,NA
TGTGCTAGTGGTCCCCAGCGGGGGGGCCGGGAGCAGTTCTTC,CASGPQRGGREQFF,TRBV12-5,TRBD2,TRBJ2-1,NA
TGTGCCAGCAGTGCGCCGGAGAGCTCCTATAATTCACCCCTCCACTTT,CASSAPESSYNSPLHF,TRBV6-1,NA,TRBJ1-6,NA
TGTGCCAGCAGCGCCGGACTAGCGGGGGGGCAAGAGACCCAGTACTTC,CASSAGLAGGQETQYF,TRBV9,TRBD2,TRBJ2-5,NA
TGTGCCACCACTTACAATTCGGGACAGGGTAAAGGCTACACCTTC,CATTYNSGQGKGYTF,TRBV15,TRBD1,TRBJ1-2,NA
TGTGCCAGCAGTCCGGGGTCAGGGGTAGGGAACACTGAAGCTTTCTTT,CASSPGSGVGNTEAFF,TRBV27,NA,TRBJ1-1,NA
TGTGCCAGCAGCTTAGATTTGGCTAGTCGCGAGCAGTACTTC,CASSLDLASREQYF,TRBV7-3,NA,TRBJ2-7,NA
TGTGCCAGCAGCTTGATAGCGGGAGGCCCAGTCCATGAGCAGTTCTTC,CASSLIAGGPVHEQFF,TRBV7-9,TRBD2,TRBJ2-1,NA
TGTGCCAGTAGTATAGATAGGCGGGGGAATCAGCCCCAGCATTTT,CASSIDRRGNQPQHF,TRBV19,NA,TRBJ1-5,NA
TGTGCCAGCAGTTTAGCAGGACTAACGATCAATGAGCAGTTCTTC,CASSLAGLTINEQFF,TRBV28,NA,TRBJ2-1,NA
TGTGCCAGCAGCTTAGGGCCAAACTCCTACGAGCAGTACTTC,CASSLGPNSYEQYF,TRBV7-2,NA,TRBJ2-7,few
TGCGCCAGCAGCTTGTGGGACAGGGGGCAAATGAACACTGAAGCTTTCTTT,CASSLWDRGQMNTEAFF,TRBV5-1,TRBD1,TRBJ1-1,NA
TGTGCCAGCAGCCGATGGACGAACAGGGTTGCTAATGAAAAACTGTTTTTT,CASSRWTNRVANEKLFF,TRBV28,NA,TRBJ1-4,NA
TGCGCCAGCAGCCCGACAGAGTCTTCACCCCTCCACTTT,CASSPTESSPLHF,TRBV5-1,NA,TRBJ1-6,NA
TGTGCCTGGAGTGTACGGGACAGGGGGCGTTCACCCCTCCACTTT,CAWSVRDRGRSPLHF,TRBV30,TRBD1,TRBJ1-6,NA
TGTGCCAGCAGCTTACTCGCGGGGGGTTTCAGCTCCTACAATGAGCAGTTCTTC,CASSLLAGGFSSYNEQFF,TRBV7-9,TRBD2,TRBJ2-1,NA
TGTGCCAGCAGCTCTCGTGGGGGGGCCCGAAGAAATGAGCAGTTCTTC,CASSSRGGARRNEQFF,TRBV5-4,NA,TRBJ2-1,NA
TGTGCCAGCAGCGCGCGCACAGATACGCAGTATTTT,CASSARTDTQYF,TRBV7-6,NA,TRBJ2-3,NA
TGTGCCAGCAGCTCAGGACAGGGAGCATCTCGAAACACCATATATTTT,CASSSGQGASRNTIYF,TRBV5-4,TRBD1,TRBJ1-3,NA
TGTGCCAGCACCTACGCAGGCGGGCTAGCGACATACGAGCAGTACTTC,CASTYAGGLATYEQYF,TRBV7-9,NA,TRBJ2-7,NA
TGTGCCAGCAGCGCCCAGGGGTCATCGGGTCGGGAAAAACTGTTTTTT,CASSAQGSSGREKLFF,TRBV9,NA,TRBJ1-4,NA
TGTGCCAGTAGTTCGCCGGGGGTTAGCACAGATACGCAGTATTTT,CASSSPGVSTDTQYF,TRBV19,NA,TRBJ2-3,NA
TGTGCCACCAGCAGTTGGGGGGGGCTTAGCACCGGGGAGCTGTTTTTT,CATSSWGGLSTGELFF,TRBV15,NA,TRBJ2-2,NA
TGCAGCGGTAGCGGGGGGAGGGAGACCCAGTACTTC,CSGSGGRETQYF,TRBV29-1,TRBD2,TRBJ2-5,NA
TGTGCCAGCAGCCACCTCGACAGAATCAACTATGGCTACACCTTC,CASSHLDRINYGYTF,TRBV11-2,NA,TRBJ1-2,NA